This T cell receptor (beta chain) was recovered during a study of T-cell memory formation after mild COVID-19. Broader study findings: Contracting CD4+ clones were located mainly in CM and EM, and CD8+ clones in EMRA.

The length of the CDR3 is 16 residues. Trimming removed 3 bases from V and 3 bases from J, with 20 bases in between. Germline-derived CDR1 and CDR2 are DFQATT and SNEGSKA (reference sequence). TCRdb independently ran MiXCR on the 5' RACE reads; one entry per CDR3 protein. The sample yields about 150,000 distinct CDR3 sequences, about 15% seen once. This clonotype was picked up a small number of times. The antigen remains unidentified. The chain links TRBV20-1 to TRBJ1-1, with no clear D. This clonotype was obtained from an adult woman who had mild COVID-19 (a few samples of this study predate the infection). Cell type and time point are not known. The sample consisted of PBMCs or a T cell subset sorted from them (not recorded which). The CDR3 is CSASPLGGFGHTEAFF. In DNA form, the CDR3 reads TGCAGTGCTAGTCCACTAGGAGGGTTCGGGCACACTGAAGCTTTCTTT.